This is a list of T cell receptor beta chains from one sample in a study of long-term antiretroviral therapy in people with HIV. Clones were sequenced by immunoSEQ multiplex PCR, and TCRdb holds only the in-frame ones, with some missing. The profile covers 15,000 or so clones, with 65% to 80% appearing a single time and roughly 26% taken by the ten largest. The source material was unsorted PBMCs, sampled 3.1 years after starting antiretroviral therapy. The source is a man aged 35 to 55 with HIV. The CDR3 runs from the conserved cysteine through the conserved F or W. A D gene is named only where the DNA matches it firmly. A row's size may be missing; if present it is once, few, many or a size class.

D gene	V gene	clone size	J gene	CDR3 protein	CDR3 DNA
TRBD1	TRBV4-1	-	TRBJ1-1	CASSLTERGLGTEAFF	TGCGCCAGCAGCCTCACCGAGAGGGGGCTGGGTACTGAAGCTTTCTTT
TRBD1	TRBV10-3	-	TRBJ2-3	CAIAGQGEDTQYF	TGTGCCATCGCGGGACAGGGGGAAGATACGCAGTATTTT
TRBD2	TRBV12-5	-	TRBJ2-1	CASGPGLTLYNEQFF	TGTGCTAGTGGACCGGGACTAACCCTCTACAATGAGCAGTTCTTC
-	TRBV5-1	few	TRBJ1-4	CASRAGPTNEKLFF	TGCGCCAGCAGAGCAGGACCAACTAATGAAAAACTGTTTTTT
TRBD1	TRBV15	-	TRBJ2-2	CATGTGSTGELFF	TGTGCCACCGGGACAGGGAGCACCGGGGAGCTGTTTTTT
-	TRBV12-5	-	TRBJ1-1	CASGLRASEAFF	TGTGCTAGTGGTTTGAGGGCATCAGAAGCTTTCTTT
TRBD1	TRBV5-4	few	TRBJ1-6	CASSDDRGRDSPLHF	TGTGCCAGCAGCGATGACAGGGGACGGGATTCACCCCTCCACTTT
TRBD1	TRBV4-1	-	TRBJ2-7	CASSQDWDSEQYF	TGCGCCAGCAGCCAAGACTGGGACAGTGAGCAGTACTTC
-	TRBV4-2	-	TRBJ1-5	CASSQESGAVYNQPQHF	TGTGCCAGCAGCCAAGAATCAGGAGCCGTCTACAATCAGCCCCAGCATTTT
TRBD1	TRBV25-1	-	TRBJ2-5	CASSAGQQETQYF	TGTGCCAGCAGTGCGGGACAGCAAGAGACCCAGTACTTC
-	TRBV27	-	TRBJ2-6	CASSLLGQLSSWGANALTF	TGTGCCAGCAGTTTATTGGGACAGCTGTCAAGTTGGGGGGCCAACGCCCTGACTTTC
-	TRBV6-6	-	TRBJ1-1	CASEDRVNTEAFF	TGTGCCAGCGAGGATCGAGTGAACACTGAAGCTTTCTTT
TRBD1	TRBV5-1	-	TRBJ1-1	CASSPRTGVNTEAFF	TGCGCCAGCAGCCCACGGACAGGGGTGAACACTGAAGCTTTCTTT
TRBD1	TRBV5-8	once	TRBJ1-2	CASSWTGGSYGYTF	TGTGCCAGCAGCTGGACAGGGGGCTCCTATGGCTACACCTTC
-	TRBV7-2	once	TRBJ2-7	CASSHLTVSSYEQYF	TGTGCCAGCAGCCACCTGACAGTTAGCTCCTACGAGCAGTACTTC
-	TRBV5-4	-	TRBJ1-2	CASSYTTGAAYGYTF	TGTGCCAGCAGCTACACGACAGGCGCGGCCTATGGCTACACCTTC
-	TRBV5-6	-	TRBJ1-1	CASTRRGGTEAFF	TGTGCCAGCACGCGCCGTGGGGGCACTGAAGCTTTCTTT
-	TRBV5-6	-	TRBJ2-7	CASSLGHEQYF	TGTGCCAGCAGCTTGGGGCACGAGCAGTACTTC
-	TRBV5-6	-	TRBJ1-1	CASSLDSMNTEAFF	TGTGCCAGCAGCTTGGACAGCATGAACACTGAAGCTTTCTTT
TRBD1	TRBV9	-	TRBJ1-2	CASSVGQGGGYTF	TGTGCCAGCAGCGTTGGACAGGGAGGTGGCTACACCTTC
-	TRBV30	-	TRBJ1-3	CAWSVRHTLRSGNTIYF	TGTGCCTGGAGTGTTCGACATACACTACGCTCTGGAAACACCATATATTTT
-	TRBV4-1	few	TRBJ1-4	CASSQDPYREGEKLFF	TGCGCCAGCAGCCAAGATCCATACAGGGAAGGTGAAAAACTGTTTTTT
-	TRBV6-1	-	TRBJ2-2	CASSVGGEFNTGELFF	TGTGCCAGCAGTGTGGGCGGGGAATTTAACACCGGGGAGCTGTTTTTT
-	TRBV7-6	-	TRBJ1-1	CASSFQGRGNTEAFF	TGTGCCAGCAGCTTCCAGGGGCGCGGGAACACTGAAGCTTTCTTT